The clone carrying this T cell receptor (beta chain) was seen a handful of times. Its antigen is unidentified. The CDR3 is 12 residues long. Trimming pared 3 bases from V and 6 bases from J, leaving 6 bases between. Germline assignment: CDR1 LNHDA and CDR2 SQIVND (reference sequence). The data originate from a study of T cells after yellow fever vaccination. Points from the study as a whole: A large majority of primary-vaccination clones showed up again after the booster (96% CD4, around 90% CD8).

Each CDR3 protein is one row after TCRdb ran MiXCR on the 5' RACE reads. The table shows 150,000 to 200,000 distinct CDR3 sequences, with 11% occurring only once. The clonotype comes from a man younger than 35 who received the YFV17D yellow fever vaccine. The sequencing here drew on CD8+ T cells sorted from PBMCs, taken 15 days after the yellow fever booster vaccination. This chain joins TRBV19 and TRBJ2-1; D call uncertain. The CDR3 reads CASSIASNEQFF. The CDR3 DNA reads TGTGCCAGTAGTATTGCCAGCAATGAGCAGTTCTTC. The whole variable domain, filled in from reference TRBV19 and TRBJ2-1, reads DGGITQSPKYLFRKEGQNVTLSCEQNLNHDAMYWYRQDPGQGLRLIYYSQIVNDFQKGDIAEGYSVSREKKESFPLTVTSAQKNPTAFYLCASSIASNEQFFGPGTRLTVL.